This record looks at one TCR beta chain sequence and its context. The target antigen is unknown. Germline V gene lookup returns CDR1 MGHRA and CDR2 YSYEKL. This CDR3 contains 15 residues. V was shortened by 3 bases and J by 4 bases, with 15 bases between the two germline ends. The sample originates from a study of T cells in Graves' hyperthyroidism and ophthalmopathy. Across the whole study: Specimen type is peripheral blood, collected at initial diagnosis prior to any treatment. Findings and caveats of the study: Most clonotypes that expanded in the thyroid above 0.001 also showed up in blood.

RNA transcripts provided the source from which TCR beta CDR3 regions were amplified. First-round RT-PCR targeting the TCR CDR3 was performed with the HTBI primer set. TCRdb reanalysed the multiplex PCR reads using MiXCR and keeps one entry per CDR3 protein. The repertoire holds about 400,000 distinct CDR3 sequences, with 14% to 15% as singletons. Ophthalmopathy in the patients scored at least 3 on Clinical Activity Score and at least 4 on NOSPECS grade, lasting under 3 months. Diagnosis relied on clinical symptoms, serum thyroxine and TRAb, thyroid ultrasound and orbital computed tomography. What was sequenced was blood. The chain links TRBV4-1 to TRBJ1-1; D perhaps matches TRBD1 (5 bases). The TCR comes from a man between 18 and 29 years old with Graves' ophthalmopathy. The CDR3: CASSQGGKGGTEAFF. Here the CDR3 DNA reads TGCGCCAGCAGCCAGGGGGGAAAGGGTGGCACTGAAGCTTTCTTT.